This section outlines one T cell receptor beta chain sequence together with its context. Its specific antigen is unknown. Base-call qualities are not available, and no considerably larger clone is one nucleotide away. This sample stems from a study of shared clonotypes between healthy human individuals (dated by TCRdb to the early 2020s). For context, the study as a whole: The cohort included a few men and a couple of women between 18 and 49 years of age. Per donor, three plates each were used for CD4 naive and CD4 memory, two for CD8 naive, and one for CD8 memory. To estimate repertoire size and how much clonotypes are shared between individuals, the study performed deep sequencing of blood TCR repertoires from roughly five healthy adults. Libraries were prepared and TCR repertoires were sequenced by different laboratories using diverse techniques, in order to increase sequencing depth and limit assay-specific biases. Each donor's leukapheresis produced roughly between roughly 0.9 and 8.9 billion PBMCs. Points the paper makes about the study in general: About 5% of naive CD4, approximately 3.7% of naive CD8, around 2.3% of memory CD4, and 0.4% of memory CD8 clonotypes were shared across several donors. The small number of donors limited the genetic and exposure-history diversity represented. Pairwise subsampling led to the expectation that sequencing depth would affect the degree of clonotype sharing among donors. Naive subsets generally had larger estimated clonotype richness than memory subsets did. Sampling was restricted to blood, and TCR repertoires in tissues likely differ from the TCR repertoires found in blood. Compared with non-shared clonotypes, clonotypes shared by all four sorted-subset donors had higher generation probabilities. Incomplete sequencing was indicated by rarefaction of sorted-subset datasets, despite the large sequencing depth.

The CDR3 has 17 amino acids, counting the end cysteine and phenylalanine. The entry retains the CDR3 DNA only, 51 bases that are in frame from base 1. Trimming leaves V shorter by 4 bases and J shorter by 1 base, with the junction holding 11 bases beyond the gene matches. From a lookup of the germline V gene, CDR1 and CDR2 are MGHRA and YSYEKL. The donors were healthy, HIV-negative adults who had no recently reported acute infections or vaccinations. Only Caucasian adults living in Nashville, Tennessee, USA were represented among the donors. CD4+ T cells were enriched by magnetic negative selection; naive cells were then positively selected on CD45RA, and the negative fraction formed the memory subset. After blood collection by leukapheresis, PBMCs were isolated using Ficoll-Histopaque density gradient centrifugation and then cryopreserved in the vapor phase of liquid nitrogen. Purity and quantity of every magnetically sorted T cell population were checked by analytical flow cytometry. From each sorted fraction, genomic DNA was isolated and quantified by UV absorbance on a Nanodrop 2000c.

Using the deep immunoSEQ assay, TCR CDR3 regions were amplified from genomic DNA by multiplex PCR. For each cell subset, the extracted genomic DNA was distributed evenly across all wells of several immunoSEQ 96-well plates, and each plate served as one replicate. Each replicate PCR for sorted subsets received 200 ng genomic DNA, equal to roughly 33,000 T cell genomes. Purified libraries were measured with a Qubit 3.0 fluorometer, size-checked on a Bioanalyzer 2100, and measured again with the KAPA Library Quantification kit. Every immunoSEQ 96-well plate was sequenced on a separate single-read 150-cycle Illumina NextSeq 550 flow cell. The authors processed their data as follows. Because the immunoSEQ output included only junctional sequences and no quality scores, the filtering could not be the same as the filtering used for full-length reads. To assign V/J genes and CDR3, sequences were annotated against IMGT germline references using PyIR, a Python wrapper for IgBLAST v1.9. Any read was removed if the V/J assignment was weak (E-value above 1e-6), the CDR3 was missing, or the read contained stop codons, out-of-frame junctions, or ambiguous translated residues. V3J clonotypes were defined by identical inferred V gene, J gene, and CDR3 amino acid sequence. To compute the percentage overlap between repertoires, the number of shared unique clonotypes was divided by the size of the smaller repertoire. Repertoire richness was assessed with RTK rarefaction, the Chao1 estimator, and Recon v2.1 estimates of unobserved clonotypes. Generation probabilities for all TCRbeta clonotypes obtained by the gDNA method from several donors were computed using OLGA. TCRdb holds this immuneACCESS table with in-frame rearrangements only. Some clones are missing; in checked studies, unresolved V genes explain under half, and the rest has no known cause. The DNA was the basis for D and trimming; V, J and clone size are from that table. For this sample the table gives about 640,000 clones, of which more than 70% were detected only once. The ten top clones hold about 2% of the sample.

The sequenced sample consisted of memory CD4+ T cells sorted from blood. The cell subset or site label, read with the paper, signifies: CD45RA-negative fraction. The sequence was collected from a woman aged 25 to 45 in good health. Recombination joined TRBV4-1 with TRBJ1-1; 8 bases in between match TRBD1. The bases are TGCGCCAGCAGCCTAACCGACAGGGGTCAGGGGAACACTGAAGCTTTCTTT. It is translated as CASSLTDRGQGNTEAFF.